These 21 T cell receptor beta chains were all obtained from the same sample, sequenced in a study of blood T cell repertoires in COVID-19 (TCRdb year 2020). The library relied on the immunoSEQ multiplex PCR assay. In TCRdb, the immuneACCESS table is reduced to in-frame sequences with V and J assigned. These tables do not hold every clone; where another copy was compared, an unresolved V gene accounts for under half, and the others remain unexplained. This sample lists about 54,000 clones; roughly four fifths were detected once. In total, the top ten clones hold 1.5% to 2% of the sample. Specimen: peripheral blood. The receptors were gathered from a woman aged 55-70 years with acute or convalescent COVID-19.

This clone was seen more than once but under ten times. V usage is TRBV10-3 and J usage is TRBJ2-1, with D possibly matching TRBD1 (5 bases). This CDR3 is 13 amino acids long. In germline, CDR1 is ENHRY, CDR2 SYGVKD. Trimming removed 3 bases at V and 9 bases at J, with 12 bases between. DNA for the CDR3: TGTGCCATCAGTGAAAAACAAAGGGGTGAGCAGTTCTTC. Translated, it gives CAISEKQRGEQFF.

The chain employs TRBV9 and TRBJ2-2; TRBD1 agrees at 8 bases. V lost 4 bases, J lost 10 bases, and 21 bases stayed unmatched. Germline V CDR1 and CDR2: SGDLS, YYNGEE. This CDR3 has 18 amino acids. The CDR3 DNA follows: TGTGCCAGCAGCACTCCCGACAGGGGTAGGCTAGGGCAGGTGGAGCTGTTTTTT. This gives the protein CASSTPDRGRLGQVELFF.

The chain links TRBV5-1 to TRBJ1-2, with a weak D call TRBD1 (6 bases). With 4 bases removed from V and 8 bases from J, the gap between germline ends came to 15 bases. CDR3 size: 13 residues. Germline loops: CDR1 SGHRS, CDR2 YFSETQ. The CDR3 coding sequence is TGCGCCAGCAGCCTTTCAGGGGATCGGGGCTACACCTTC. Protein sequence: CASSLSGDRGYTF.

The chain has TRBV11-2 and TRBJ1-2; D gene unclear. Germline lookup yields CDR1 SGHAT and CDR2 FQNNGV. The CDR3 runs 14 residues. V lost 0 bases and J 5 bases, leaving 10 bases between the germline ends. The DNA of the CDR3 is TGTGCCAGCAGCTTAGAAGCAGGTCCTTATGGCTACACCTTC. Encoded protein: CASSLEAGPYGYTF.

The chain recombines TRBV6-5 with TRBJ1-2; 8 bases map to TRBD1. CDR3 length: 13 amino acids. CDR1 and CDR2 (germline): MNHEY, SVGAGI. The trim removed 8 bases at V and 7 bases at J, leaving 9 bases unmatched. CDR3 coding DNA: TGTGCCAGCTCCGACAGGGGTTGGAGTGGCTACACCTTC. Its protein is CASSDRGWSGYTF.

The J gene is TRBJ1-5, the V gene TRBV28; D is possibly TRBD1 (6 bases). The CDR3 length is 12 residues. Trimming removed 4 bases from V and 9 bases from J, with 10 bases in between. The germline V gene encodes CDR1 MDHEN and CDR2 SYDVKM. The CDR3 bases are TGTGCCAGCAGTTCCAGGGGACGGCCCCAGCATTTT. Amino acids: CASSSRGRPQHF.

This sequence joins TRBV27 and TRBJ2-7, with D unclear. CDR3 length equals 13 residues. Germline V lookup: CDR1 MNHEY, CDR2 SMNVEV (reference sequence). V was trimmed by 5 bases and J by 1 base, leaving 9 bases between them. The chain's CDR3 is CASSTRKSYEQYF. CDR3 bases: TGTGCCAGCAGTACCAGGAAATCCTACGAGCAGTACTTC.

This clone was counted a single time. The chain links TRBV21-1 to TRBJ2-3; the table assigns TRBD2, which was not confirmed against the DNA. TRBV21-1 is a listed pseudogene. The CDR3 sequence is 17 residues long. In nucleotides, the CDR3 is TGTGCCAGCAGCAAAATCGGTAGCGGAGTTGATACAGATACGCAGTATTTT. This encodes CASSKIGSGVDTDTQYF.

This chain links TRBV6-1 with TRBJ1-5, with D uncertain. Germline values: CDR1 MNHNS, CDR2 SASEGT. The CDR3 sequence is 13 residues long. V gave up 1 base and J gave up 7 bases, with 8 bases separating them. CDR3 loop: CASSEVPTQPQHF. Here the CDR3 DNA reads TGTGCCAGCAGTGAAGTCCCTACGCAGCCCCAGCATTTT.

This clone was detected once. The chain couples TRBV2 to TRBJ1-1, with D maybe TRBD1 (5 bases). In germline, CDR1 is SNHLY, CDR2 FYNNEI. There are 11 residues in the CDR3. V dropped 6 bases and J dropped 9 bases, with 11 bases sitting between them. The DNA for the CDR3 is TGTGCCAGCAGCCTAGCGGGGCAAGCTTTCTTT. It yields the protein CASSLAGQAFF.

CDR3 amino acids: CAWSVKGGREQFF. The CDR3 DNA follows: TGTGCCTGGAGTGTTAAAGGGGGTAGGGAGCAGTTCTTC. The V and J genes are TRBV30 and TRBJ2-1; the D gene is possibly TRBD1 (6 bases). The CDR3 covers 13 residues. The V gene lost 0 bases and the J gene lost 10 bases, with 13 bases spanning the gap. Germline CDR1 reads GTSNPN; CDR2 reads SVGIG (reference sequence).

The CDR3 protein is CASSQDRRGGGGYTF. The CDR3 DNA is TGTGCCAGCAGCCAAGATCGGAGAGGGGGCGGTGGCTACACCTTC. This chain links TRBV4-2 with TRBJ1-2, with 7 bases that match TRBD1. Germline CDR1 reads LGHNA; CDR2 reads YNFKEQ. The CDR3 spans 15 residues. J gave up 7 bases and V 0 bases, and 8 bases lay outside the gene matches.

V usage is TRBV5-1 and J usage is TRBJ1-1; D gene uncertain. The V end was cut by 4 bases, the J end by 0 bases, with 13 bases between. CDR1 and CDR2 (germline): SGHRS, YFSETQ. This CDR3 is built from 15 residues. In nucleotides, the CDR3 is TGCGCCAGCAGCCTTGTTAGCCACATGAACACTGAAGCTTTCTTT. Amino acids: CASSLVSHMNTEAFF.

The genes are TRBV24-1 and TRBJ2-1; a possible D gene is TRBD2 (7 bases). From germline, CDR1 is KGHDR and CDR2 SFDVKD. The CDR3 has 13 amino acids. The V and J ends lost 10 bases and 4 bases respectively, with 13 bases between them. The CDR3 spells CATGGAGYNEQFF. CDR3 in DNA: TGTGCCACAGGGGGGGCCGGATACAATGAGCAGTTCTTC.

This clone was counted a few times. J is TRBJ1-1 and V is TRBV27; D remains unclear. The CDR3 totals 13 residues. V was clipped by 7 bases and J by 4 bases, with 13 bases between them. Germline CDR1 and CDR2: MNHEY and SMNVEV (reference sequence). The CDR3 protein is CASNTFGSTEAFF. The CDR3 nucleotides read TGTGCCAGCAACACCTTCGGGAGCACTGAAGCTTTCTTT.

The CDR3 loop is CASSESERKQFF. The CDR3 nucleotides read TGTGCCAGCAGTGAGTCGGAGAGAAAGCAGTTCTTC. The chain combines TRBV6-1 with TRBJ2-1; no definite D call. Germline lookup yields CDR1 MNHNS and CDR2 SASEGT. The CDR3 runs to 12 residues. V was clipped by 3 bases and J by 11 bases, with 11 bases between them.

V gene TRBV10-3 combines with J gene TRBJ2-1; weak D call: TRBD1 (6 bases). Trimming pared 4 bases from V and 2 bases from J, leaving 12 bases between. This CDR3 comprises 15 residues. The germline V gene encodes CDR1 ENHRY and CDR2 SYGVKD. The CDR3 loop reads CAISGWTDTYNEQFF. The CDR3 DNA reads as TGTGCCATCAGTGGATGGACAGATACCTACAATGAGCAGTTCTTC.

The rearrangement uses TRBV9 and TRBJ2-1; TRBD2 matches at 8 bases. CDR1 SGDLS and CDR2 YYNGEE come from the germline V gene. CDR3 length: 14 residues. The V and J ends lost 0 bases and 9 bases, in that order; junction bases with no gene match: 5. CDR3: CASSVVGGAVEQFF. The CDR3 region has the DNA TGTGCCAGCAGCGTAGTCGGGGGGGCGGTTGAGCAGTTCTTC.

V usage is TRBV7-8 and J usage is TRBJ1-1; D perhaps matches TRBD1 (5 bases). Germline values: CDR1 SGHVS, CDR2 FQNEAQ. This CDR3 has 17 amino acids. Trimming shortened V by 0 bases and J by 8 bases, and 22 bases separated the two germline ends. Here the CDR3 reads CASSLAPPGRVGGEAFF. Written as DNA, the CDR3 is TGTGCCAGCAGCTTAGCCCCACCCGGCAGGGTGGGCGGCGAAGCTTTCTTT.

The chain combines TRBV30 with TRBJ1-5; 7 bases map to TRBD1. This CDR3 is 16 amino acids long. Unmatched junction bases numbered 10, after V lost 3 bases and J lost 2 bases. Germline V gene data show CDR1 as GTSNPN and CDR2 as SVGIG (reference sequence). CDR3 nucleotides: TGTGCCTGGAGACAGGGGCGTGGAATGGGCAATCAGCCCCAGCATTTT. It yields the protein CAWRQGRGMGNQPQHF.

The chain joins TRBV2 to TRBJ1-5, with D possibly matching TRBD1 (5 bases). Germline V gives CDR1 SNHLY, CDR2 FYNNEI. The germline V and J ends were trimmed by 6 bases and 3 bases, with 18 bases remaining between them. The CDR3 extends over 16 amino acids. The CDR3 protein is CASSEQATGINQPQHF. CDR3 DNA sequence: TGTGCCAGCAGCGAACAGGCCACAGGTATCAATCAGCCCCAGCATTTT.